This T cell receptor (beta chain) appears in the sequencing data of a study of molecular identifiers for immune sequencing clone quantification. Study-level findings and limits: Jurkat TCR RNA spiked in from one cell reportedly remained identifiable amid some 950,000 naive cells.

Bulk TCR library preparation followed previously described methods with listed TCR primers. TCRdb reprocessed the PCR reads with MiXCR, giving one entry per CDR3 protein. The sample yields some 320,000 distinct CDR3 sequences, roughly 24% seen once. CDR3 length: 15 amino acids. V was trimmed by 0 bases and J by 0 bases, leaving 12 bases between them. Looked up from germline, CDR1 is DFQATT and CDR2 is SNEGSKA (reference sequence). At least ten counts were recorded for this clonotype. The antigen is not known. The sequence was obtained from a human donor in good health. Some libraries in this study had Jurkat cell RNA spiked in. Source material: naive CD8+ T cells from blood, with Jurkat cell RNA spiked in. Subset of the sample: FACS-sorted CD8+CD4-CCR7+CD45RA+ naive T cells. V is TRBV20-1 and J is TRBJ2-7; D perhaps matches TRBD2 (6 bases). The CDR3 loop reads CSARDWAGSSYEQYF. The CDR3 nucleotides read TGCAGTGCTAGAGATTGGGCGGGAAGCTCCTACGAGCAGTACTTC.